This is a list of T cell receptor beta chains from one sample in a study of T-cell reconstitution after alpha-beta-depleted transplantation in children. TCRdb redid the calling of the PCR reads with MiXCR, one entry per CDR3 protein. The sample yields over 200,000 distinct CDR3 sequences, approximately 17% seen once. The source was PBMCs, mostly from graft donor cells, collected 360 days after TCRalphabeta/CD19-depleted stem cell transplant. The receptors derive from a male patient aged 2-15 years who had a stem cell transplant for acute lymphoblastic leukemia, so the T cells may come from the graft donor. Both conserved end residues are trimmed from each CDR3.

j_call: TRBJ1-4
v_call: TRBV12-3/TRBV12-4
cdr3_aa: ASTRTGVDEKLF

j_call: TRBJ2-3
v_call: TRBV7-7
cdr3_aa: ASSQTPTGRDTQY

j_call: TRBJ2-3
v_call: TRBV12-3/TRBV12-4
cdr3_aa: ASSLERQGLLRDTQY

j_call: TRBJ2-7
v_call: TRBV7-2
cdr3_aa: ASSSQGTPPYEQY

j_call: TRBJ1-1
v_call: TRBV7-9
cdr3_aa: ASSQTTGAGTEAF

j_call: TRBJ1-1
v_call: TRBV29-1
cdr3_aa: SVEPVRTEAF

j_call: TRBJ2-7
v_call: TRBV18
cdr3_aa: ASSQTAGTGYEQY

j_call: TRBJ2-7
v_call: TRBV5-5
cdr3_aa: ASSDRGDGEQY

j_call: TRBJ2-1
v_call: TRBV7-9
cdr3_aa: ASSFDRGFGDEQF

j_call: TRBJ2-1
v_call: TRBV5-1
cdr3_aa: ASSLAAGREQF

j_call: TRBJ2-3
v_call: TRBV7-2
cdr3_aa: ASSLAVSGTTDTQY

j_call: TRBJ2-7
v_call: TRBV7-6
cdr3_aa: ASSLTGTGDEQY

j_call: TRBJ2-5
v_call: TRBV7-9
cdr3_aa: ASSLSSGGASGETQY

j_call: TRBJ2-3
v_call: TRBV5-1
cdr3_aa: ASRIDVASTDTQY

j_call: TRBJ1-5
v_call: TRBV7-2
cdr3_aa: ASSLNMGYQPQH

j_call: TRBJ1-2
v_call: TRBV28
cdr3_aa: ASSTPSRGYTYGYT

j_call: TRBJ1-2
v_call: TRBV12-3/TRBV12-4
cdr3_aa: ASKPGQGYYGYT

j_call: TRBJ2-2
v_call: TRBV7-8
cdr3_aa: ASSFLMNTGELF

j_call: TRBJ2-7
v_call: TRBV20-1
cdr3_aa: SVIDAGHSYEQY

j_call: TRBJ1-2
v_call: TRBV10-3
cdr3_aa: ATSWDGTGYGYT

j_call: TRBJ1-4
v_call: TRBV6-5
cdr3_aa: ASTLAGPLEKLF

j_call: TRBJ2-7
v_call: TRBV7-9
cdr3_aa: ASSPPLGTRLYEQY

j_call: TRBJ2-4
v_call: TRBV2
cdr3_aa: ASTPVLRGLDIQY

j_call: TRBJ1-2
v_call: TRBV20-1
cdr3_aa: SASPTGYGYT

j_call: TRBJ2-1
v_call: TRBV20-1
cdr3_aa: SATLDGGVNEQF

j_call: TRBJ2-5
v_call: TRBV28
cdr3_aa: ASSLTGGGETQY

j_call: TRBJ2-2
v_call: TRBV4-2
cdr3_aa: ASSHSGSNGELF

j_call: TRBJ1-2
v_call: TRBV20-1
cdr3_aa: SARVSPSSVGGYT

j_call: TRBJ1-1
v_call: TRBV10-1
cdr3_aa: ASSGQITTEAF

j_call: TRBJ2-7
v_call: TRBV5-1
cdr3_aa: ASSFRRGEYEQY

j_call: TRBJ2-1
v_call: TRBV7-6
cdr3_aa: ASRLEWGSGSKQF

j_call: TRBJ2-1
v_call: TRBV25-1
cdr3_aa: ASSDFQGGSYNEQF

j_call: TRBJ2-7
v_call: TRBV4-2
cdr3_aa: ASSQAILAGAEQY

j_call: TRBJ2-2
v_call: TRBV4-2
cdr3_aa: ASSQDGIRGNTGELF

j_call: TRBJ2-5
v_call: TRBV27
cdr3_aa: ASSQAGLAGEETQY

j_call: TRBJ2-1
v_call: TRBV4-3
cdr3_aa: ASSPGPSYNEQF

j_call: TRBJ1-4
v_call: TRBV5-1
cdr3_aa: ASSLRGTTNEKLF

j_call: TRBJ1-4
v_call: TRBV29-1
cdr3_aa: SVEGNEKLF

j_call: TRBJ2-7
v_call: TRBV27
cdr3_aa: ASSLGGQYEQY

j_call: TRBJ2-7
v_call: TRBV7-6
cdr3_aa: ASSRRTGESYEQY

j_call: TRBJ2-7
v_call: TRBV2
cdr3_aa: ASRRTSGGLNEQY

j_call: TRBJ2-6
v_call: TRBV4-2
cdr3_aa: ASSRKGQGDAGANVLT

j_call: TRBJ1-6
v_call: TRBV5-1
cdr3_aa: ASSLLQGANSPLH

j_call: TRBJ2-7
v_call: TRBV5-1
cdr3_aa: ASSPESNYEQY

j_call: TRBJ2-7
v_call: TRBV9
cdr3_aa: ASSTSGTVSYEQY

j_call: TRBJ2-2
v_call: TRBV11-2
cdr3_aa: ASSLVVSRNPTGELF

j_call: TRBJ1-1
v_call: TRBV20-1
cdr3_aa: SARVWAWDTEAF

j_call: TRBJ1-4
v_call: TRBV7-9
cdr3_aa: ASSLDGGPNEKLF

j_call: TRBJ1-2
v_call: TRBV7-2
cdr3_aa: ASSPKTLGYT

j_call: TRBJ2-1
v_call: TRBV7-3
cdr3_aa: ASSYQGDSYNEQF

j_call: TRBJ2-6
v_call: TRBV10-3
cdr3_aa: AISGGDSRANVLT

j_call: TRBJ1-2
v_call: TRBV10-3
cdr3_aa: AIRAPNRDRGTEANYGYT